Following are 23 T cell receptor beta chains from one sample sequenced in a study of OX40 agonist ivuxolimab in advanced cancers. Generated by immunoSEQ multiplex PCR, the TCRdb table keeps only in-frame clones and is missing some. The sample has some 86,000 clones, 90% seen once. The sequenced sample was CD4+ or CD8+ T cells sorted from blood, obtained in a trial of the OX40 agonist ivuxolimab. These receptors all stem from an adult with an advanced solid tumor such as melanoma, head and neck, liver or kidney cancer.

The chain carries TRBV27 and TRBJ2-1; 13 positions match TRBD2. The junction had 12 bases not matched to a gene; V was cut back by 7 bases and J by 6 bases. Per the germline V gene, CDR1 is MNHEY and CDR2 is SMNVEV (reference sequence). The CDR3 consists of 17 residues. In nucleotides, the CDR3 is TGTGCCAGCAAAACCTCGGGACTAGCGGGGAGGTTCAATGAGCAGTTCTTC. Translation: CASKTSGLAGRFNEQFF.

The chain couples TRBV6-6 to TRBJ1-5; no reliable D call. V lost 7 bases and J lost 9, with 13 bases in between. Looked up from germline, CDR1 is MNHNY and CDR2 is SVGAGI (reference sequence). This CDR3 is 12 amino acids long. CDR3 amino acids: CASNRLSGPQHF. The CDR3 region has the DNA TGTGCCAGCAACCGACTATCGGGGCCCCAGCATTTT.

In DNA form, the CDR3 reads TGTGCCAGCAGCTTAAATTCCAATTCACCCCTCCACTTT. This encodes CASSLNSNSPLHF. The chain joins TRBV7-2 to TRBJ1-6; D gene uncertain. The CDR3 totals 13 residues. CDR1 SGHTA and CDR2 FQGNSA come from the germline V gene. V was pared by 2 bases and J by 7 bases, with 6 bases between.

CDR3 amino acids: CASSAIGTSGASNTGELFF. CDR3 DNA sequence: TGTGCCAGCAGCGCCATCGGGACTAGCGGGGCGTCGAACACCGGGGAGCTGTTTTTT. The chain joins TRBV4-2 to TRBJ2-2, with 13 bases lining up with TRBD2. V was clipped by 5 bases and J by 0 bases; unmatched bases: 9. The CDR3 runs 19 residues. In germline, CDR1 is LGHNA, CDR2 YNFKEQ.

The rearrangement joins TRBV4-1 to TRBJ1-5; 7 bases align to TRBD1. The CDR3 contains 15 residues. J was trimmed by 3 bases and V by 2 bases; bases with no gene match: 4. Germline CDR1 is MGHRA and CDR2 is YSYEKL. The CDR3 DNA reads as TGCGCCAGCAGCCAAAAGACAGGGCCCAATCAGCCCCAGCATTTT. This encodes CASSQKTGPNQPQHF.

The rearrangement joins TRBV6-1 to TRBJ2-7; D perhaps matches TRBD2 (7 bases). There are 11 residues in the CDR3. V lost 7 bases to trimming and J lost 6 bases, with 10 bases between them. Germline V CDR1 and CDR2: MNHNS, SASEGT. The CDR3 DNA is TGTGCCAGCACGGGGGGCAGCGAGCAGTACGTC. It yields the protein CASTGGSEQYV.

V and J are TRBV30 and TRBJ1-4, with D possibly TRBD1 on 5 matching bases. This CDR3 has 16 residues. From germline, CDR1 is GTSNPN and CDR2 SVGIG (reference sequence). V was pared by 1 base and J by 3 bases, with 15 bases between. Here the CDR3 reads CAWSGAYGTPNEKLFF. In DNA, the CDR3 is TGTGCCTGGAGTGGGGCTTATGGGACCCCTAATGAAAAACTGTTTTTT.

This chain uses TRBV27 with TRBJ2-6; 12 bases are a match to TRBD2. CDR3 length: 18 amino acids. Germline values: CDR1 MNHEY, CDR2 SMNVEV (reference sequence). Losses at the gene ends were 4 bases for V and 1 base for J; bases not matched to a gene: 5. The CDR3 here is CASSWSSGGVSGANVLTF. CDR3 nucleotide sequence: TGTGCCAGCAGTTGGTCTAGCGGGGGGGTGTCTGGGGCCAACGTCCTGACTTTC.

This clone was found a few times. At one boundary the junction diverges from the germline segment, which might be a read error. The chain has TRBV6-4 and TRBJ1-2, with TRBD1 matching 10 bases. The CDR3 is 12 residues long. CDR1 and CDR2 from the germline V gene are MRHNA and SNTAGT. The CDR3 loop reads CASSDTGTGAIF. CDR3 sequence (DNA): TGTGCCAGCAGTGACACCGGGACAGGGGCGATCTTC.

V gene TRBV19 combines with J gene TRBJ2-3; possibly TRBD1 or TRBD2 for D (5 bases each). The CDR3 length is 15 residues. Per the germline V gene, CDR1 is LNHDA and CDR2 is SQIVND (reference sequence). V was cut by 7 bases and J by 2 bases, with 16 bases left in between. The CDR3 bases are TGTGCCAGTACCCCTATACCCGGGGCCACAGATACGCAGTATTTT. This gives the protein CASTPIPGATDTQYF.

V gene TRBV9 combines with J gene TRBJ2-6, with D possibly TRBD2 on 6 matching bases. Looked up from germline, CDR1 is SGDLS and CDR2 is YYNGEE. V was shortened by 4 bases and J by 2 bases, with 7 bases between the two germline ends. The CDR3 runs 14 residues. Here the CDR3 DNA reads TGTGCCAGCAGCTGGGGGGCTGGGGCCAACGTCCTGACTTTC. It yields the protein CASSWGAGANVLTF.

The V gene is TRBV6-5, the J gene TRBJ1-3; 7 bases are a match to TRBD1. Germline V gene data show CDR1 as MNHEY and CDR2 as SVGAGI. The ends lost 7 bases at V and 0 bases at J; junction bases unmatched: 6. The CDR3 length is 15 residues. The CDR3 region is CASIDRDPSGNTIYF. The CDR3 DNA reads TGTGCCAGCATCGACAGGGACCCCTCTGGAAACACCATATATTTT.

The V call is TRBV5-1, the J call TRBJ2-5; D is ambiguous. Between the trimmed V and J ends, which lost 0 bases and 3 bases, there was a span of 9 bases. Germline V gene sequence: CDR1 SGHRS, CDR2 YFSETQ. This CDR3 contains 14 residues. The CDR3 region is CASSLVGSEETQYF. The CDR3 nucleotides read TGCGCCAGCAGCTTGGTGGGGTCAGAAGAGACCCAGTACTTC. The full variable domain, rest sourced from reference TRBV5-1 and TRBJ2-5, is KAGVTQTPRYLIKTRGQQVTLSCSPISGHRSVSWYQQTPGQGLQFLFEYFSETQRNKGNFPGRFSGRQFSNSRSEMNVSTLELGDSALYLCASSLVGSEETQYFGPGTRLLVL.

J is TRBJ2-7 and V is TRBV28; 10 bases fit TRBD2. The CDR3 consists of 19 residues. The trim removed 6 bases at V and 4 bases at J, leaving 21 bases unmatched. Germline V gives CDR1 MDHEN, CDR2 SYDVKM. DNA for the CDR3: TGTGCCAGCAGCCCGGCCCCGGGACTAGCGTCTCATATGGTGTACGAGCAGTACTTC. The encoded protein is CASSPAPGLASHMVYEQYF.

The CDR3 loop reads CASKSNSPLHF. The CDR3 DNA sequence: TGTGCCAGCAAGAGTAATTCACCCCTCCACTTT. This chain connects TRBV28 to TRBJ1-6; D call uncertain. The CDR3 has 11 residues. Germline loops: CDR1 MDHEN, CDR2 SYDVKM. V was pared by 7 bases and J by 6 bases, with 4 bases between.

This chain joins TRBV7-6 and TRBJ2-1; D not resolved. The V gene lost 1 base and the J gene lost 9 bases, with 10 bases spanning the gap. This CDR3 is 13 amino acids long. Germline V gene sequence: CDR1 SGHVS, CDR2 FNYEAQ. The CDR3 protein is CASSLEPAAEQFF. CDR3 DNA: TGTGCCAGCAGCTTAGAACCCGCGGCTGAGCAGTTCTTC.

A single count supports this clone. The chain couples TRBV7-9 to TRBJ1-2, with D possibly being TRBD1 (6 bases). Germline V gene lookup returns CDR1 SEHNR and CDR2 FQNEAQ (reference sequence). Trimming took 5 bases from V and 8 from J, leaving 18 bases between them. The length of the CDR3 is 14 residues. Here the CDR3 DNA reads TGTGCCAGCAGCATAAATCAGGGGAATTTGGGCTACACCTTC. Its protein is CASSINQGNLGYTF.

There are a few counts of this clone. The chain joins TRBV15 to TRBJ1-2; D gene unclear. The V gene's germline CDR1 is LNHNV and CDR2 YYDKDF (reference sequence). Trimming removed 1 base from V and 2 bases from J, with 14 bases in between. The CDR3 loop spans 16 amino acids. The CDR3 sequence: CATSRGRSSGNYGYTF. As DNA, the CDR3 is TGTGCCACCAGCAGAGGCCGGTCGTCGGGGAACTATGGCTACACCTTC.

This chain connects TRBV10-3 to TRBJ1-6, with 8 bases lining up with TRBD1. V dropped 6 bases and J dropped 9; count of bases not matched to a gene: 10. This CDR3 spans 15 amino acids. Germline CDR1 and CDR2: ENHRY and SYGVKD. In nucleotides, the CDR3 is TGTGCCATCAGCAAGGACCTACAGGGGGGTTCACCCCTCCACTTT. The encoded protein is CAISKDLQGGSPLHF.

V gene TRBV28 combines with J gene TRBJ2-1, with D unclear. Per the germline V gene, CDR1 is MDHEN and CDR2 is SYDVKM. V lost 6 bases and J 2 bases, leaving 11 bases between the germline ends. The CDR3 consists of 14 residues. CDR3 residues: CASRGLRPYNEQFF. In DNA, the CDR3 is TGTGCCAGCAGGGGGTTGAGGCCCTACAATGAGCAGTTCTTC.

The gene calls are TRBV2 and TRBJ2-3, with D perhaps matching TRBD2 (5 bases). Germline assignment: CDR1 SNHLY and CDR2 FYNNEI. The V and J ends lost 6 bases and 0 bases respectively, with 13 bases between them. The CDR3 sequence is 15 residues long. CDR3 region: CASRQTTSSTDTQYF. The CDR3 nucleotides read TGTGCCAGCAGACAGACTACCTCTAGCACAGATACGCAGTATTTT.

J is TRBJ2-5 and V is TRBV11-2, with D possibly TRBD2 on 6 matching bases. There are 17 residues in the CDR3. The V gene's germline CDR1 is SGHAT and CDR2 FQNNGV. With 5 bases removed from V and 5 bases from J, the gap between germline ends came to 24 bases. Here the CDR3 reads CASSHAPGLSGQETQYF. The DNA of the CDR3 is TGTGCCAGCAGCCACGCGCCGGGACTCTCGGGGCAGGAGACCCAGTACTTC.

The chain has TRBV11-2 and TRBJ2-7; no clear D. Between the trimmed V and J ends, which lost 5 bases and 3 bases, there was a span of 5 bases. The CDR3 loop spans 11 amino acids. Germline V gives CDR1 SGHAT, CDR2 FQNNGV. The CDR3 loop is CASSNYYEQYF. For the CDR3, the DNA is TGTGCCAGCAGCAACTACTACGAGCAGTACTTC.